The 25 T cell receptor beta chains below come from one sample, sequenced in a study of cytomegalovirus exposure and HLA in healthy donors. Only in-frame clones appear in the TCRdb table, and some are missing; sequencing was by immunoSEQ multiplex PCR. The sample carries roughly 120,000 clones, roughly nine tenths recorded once. Source material: PBMCs. The receptor source for this set is a young man in good health and CMV-seronegative.

The V and J genes are TRBV11-1 and TRBJ2-7; TRBD1 is a possible D gene (6 bases). V lost 0 bases, J lost 3 bases, and 12 bases lay in between. Germline V gives CDR1 SGHAT, CDR2 FQDESV (reference sequence). The CDR3 is 15 amino acids. Here the CDR3 DNA reads TGTGCCAGCAGCTTAGCGGACAGAAAGGACTACGAGCAGTACTTC. Its translation is CASSLADRKDYEQYF.

Remarks on this clone: The junction departs from the called germline gene at one end, perhaps through a read error. The chain carries TRBV19 and TRBJ2-7; no clear D gene. CDR1 is LNHDA and CDR2 is SQIVND in the germline V gene (reference sequence). The CDR3 consists of 9 residues. The chain's CDR3 is CASMGRCGF. In DNA, the CDR3 is TGTGCCAGTATGGGTAGATGCGGATTC.

The chain joins TRBV19 to TRBJ2-7, with D perhaps TRBD2 (6 bases). The CDR3 runs 14 residues. CDR1 and CDR2 from the germline V gene are LNHDA and SQIVND (reference sequence). The V end lost 6 bases, the J end lost 1 base, and 13 bases lay between the germline ends. Here the CDR3 reads CASRSGDWSYEQYF. The DNA for the CDR3 is TGTGCCAGTAGATCGGGGGATTGGTCCTACGAGCAGTACTTC.

The chain has TRBV4-3 and TRBJ2-2, with 12 bases matching TRBD1. Losses at the gene ends were 0 bases for V and 7 bases for J; bases not matched to a gene: 6. The CDR3 has 17 amino acids. Germline CDR1 is LGHNA and CDR2 is YSLEER. CDR3 loop: CASSQDGTGGFSGELFF. The CDR3 nucleotides read TGCGCCAGCAGCCAAGATGGGACAGGGGGCTTCAGCGGGGAGCTGTTTTTT.

The gene calls are TRBV18 and TRBJ1-3; no clear D gene. Germline V CDR1 and CDR2: KGHSH, LQKENI. V lost 2 bases and J lost 2, with 13 bases in between. The CDR3 length is 16 residues. The chain's CDR3 is CASSPALVFAGNTIYF. The CDR3, as DNA: TGTGCCAGCTCACCAGCGTTGGTTTTTGCTGGAAACACCATATATTTT.

DNA of the CDR3: TGTGCCAGCAGCCCCGACCCTAGGAGCAATCAGCCCCAGCATTTT. Translating it yields CASSPDPRSNQPQHF. The rearrangement uses TRBV5-6 and TRBJ1-5; D remains unclear. The CDR3 loop spans 15 amino acids. Trimming took 4 bases from V and 1 from J, leaving 12 bases between them. Germline V gene data show CDR1 as SGHDT and CDR2 as YYEEEE.

The chain uses TRBV5-4 and TRBJ2-7, with D possibly being TRBD1 (6 bases). Trimming took 2 bases from V and 8 from J, leaving 14 bases between them. CDR1 and CDR2 (germline): SGHNT, YYREEE (reference sequence). The CDR3 is 13 residues long. The CDR3 reads CASSFTYRDQQYF. CDR3 DNA: TGTGCCAGCAGCTTCACCTACAGGGACCAGCAGTACTTC.

This chain joins TRBV5-1 and TRBJ2-7; tentatively, D is TRBD1 (6 bases). Germline CDR1 reads SGHRS; CDR2 reads YFSETQ. CDR3 length: 15 amino acids. Between the trimmed V and J ends, which lost 1 base and 4 bases, there was a span of 15 bases. DNA of the CDR3: TGCGCCAGCAGCTTGAGGCAGGGGAGAACGTACGAGCAGTACTTC. Translating it yields CASSLRQGRTYEQYF. The full variable domain, completed using reference TRBV5-1 and TRBJ2-7, is KAGVTQTPRYLIKTRGQQVTLSCSPISGHRSVSWYQQTPGQGLQFLFEYFSETQRNKGNFPGRFSGRQFSNSRSEMNVSTLELGDSALYLCASSLRQGRTYEQYFGPGTRLTVT.

This sequence joins TRBV4-1 and TRBJ2-7; 7 nucleotides line up with TRBD1. The CDR3 runs 15 residues. Germline CDR1 and CDR2: MGHRA and YSYEKL. V lost 1 base, J lost 3 bases, and 6 bases stayed unmatched. The CDR3 reads CASSQVQGSVYEQYF. Written as DNA, the CDR3 is TGCGCCAGCAGCCAAGTACAGGGGAGCGTCTACGAGCAGTACTTC.

This clone has a single count. Here the CDR3 reads CASSPGTGSNEQFF. CDR3 DNA: TGTGCCAGCAGCCCCGGGACAGGGTCCAATGAGCAGTTCTTC. V usage is TRBV7-8 and J usage is TRBJ2-1; TRBD1 agrees at 9 bases. Per germline, CDR1 SGHVS and CDR2 FQNEAQ. The CDR3 spans 14 residues. The V and J ends lost 5 bases and 6 bases, in that order; junction bases with no gene match: 5.

V gene TRBV28 combines with J gene TRBJ2-1; TRBD2 matches 11 bases. Unmatched junction bases numbered 11, after V lost 4 bases and J lost 9 bases. The germline V gene has CDR1 MDHEN and CDR2 SYDVKM. CDR3 length: 16 amino acids. CDR3 bases: TGTGCCAGCAGTTCTAGCGGGGGGCGCCTATACGTTGAGCAGTTCTTC. This codes for CASSSSGGRLYVEQFF.

The V and J genes are TRBV10-3 and TRBJ1-2; 9 nucleotides line up with TRBD1. The CDR3 consists of 14 residues. The V gene's germline CDR1 is ENHRY and CDR2 SYGVKD. The junction had 6 bases not matched to a gene; V was cut back by 4 bases and J by 6 bases. This chain's CDR3 is CAISVGQGTDGYTF. Here the CDR3 DNA reads TGTGCCATCAGTGTGGGACAGGGAACAGATGGCTACACCTTC.

The chain is built from TRBV4-3 and TRBJ2-1; D may be TRBD1 (5 bases). CDR3 length equals 17 residues. Germline loops: CDR1 LGHNA, CDR2 YSLEER. V shed 0 bases and J shed 0 bases, with 12 bases lying between them. As DNA, the CDR3 is TGCGCCAGCAGCCAAGATGGGGCCTATAGCTCCTACAATGAGCAGTTCTTC. As protein: CASSQDGAYSSYNEQFF.

The sample holds a few counts of this clone. The CDR3 spells CASSQDRGNQPQHF. The CDR3 nucleotides are TGCGCCAGCAGCCAAGACAGGGGAAATCAGCCCCAGCATTTT. The chain employs TRBV4-3 and TRBJ1-5, with D perhaps matching TRBD1 (6 bases). Germline V gene sequence: CDR1 LGHNA, CDR2 YSLEER. The CDR3 covers 14 residues. V lost 0 bases and J lost 4, with 7 bases in between.

This chain links TRBV29-1 with TRBJ2-1, with 10 bases matching TRBD1. The CDR3 has 15 amino acids. Trimming at V came to 6 bases and at J to 1 base, leaving 6 bases not matched to a gene. The germline V gene encodes CDR1 SQVTM and CDR2 ANQGSEA. CDR3 residues: CSVPGQGGSYNEQFF. CDR3 sequence (DNA): TGCAGCGTGCCCGGACAGGGGGGGTCCTACAATGAGCAGTTCTTC.

The rearrangement joins TRBV4-3 to TRBJ2-7; TRBD1 matches 7 bases. V trimming: 0 bases; J trimming: 3 bases; junction bases outside the gene matches: 8. Germline V gene sequence: CDR1 LGHNA, CDR2 YSLEER. The CDR3 length is 16 residues. CDR3 in amino acids: CASSQDRGPLGYEQYF. For the CDR3, the DNA is TGCGCCAGCAGCCAAGATAGGGGGCCCCTCGGCTACGAGCAGTACTTC.

The chain carries TRBV7-2 and TRBJ2-1; 7 bases are a match to TRBD1. This CDR3 region has 13 residues. CDR1 is SGHTA, CDR2 FQGNSA, per germline. Trimming cost V 10 bases and J 8 bases; bases outside gene matches: 11. The CDR3 DNA follows: TGTGCCAAGACCAGGGGGTCTTTGGATGAGCAGTTCTTC. Translated: CAKTRGSLDEQFF.

The chain combines TRBV18 with TRBJ1-2; D unclear. The CDR3 spans 11 residues. The V gene lost 4 bases and the J gene lost 6 bases, with 6 bases spanning the gap. CDR1 and CDR2 (germline): KGHSH, LQKENI. The CDR3 sequence is CASSRANGYTF. The DNA for the CDR3 is TGTGCCAGCTCACGGGCAAATGGCTACACCTTC.

V and J are TRBV25-1 and TRBJ2-2, with a weak D call TRBD1 (6 bases). Trimming took off 3 bases at V and 5 bases at J, with 10 bases between the two ends. Germline-derived CDR1 and CDR2 are MGHDK and SYGVNS. This CDR3 region has 14 residues. CDR3 nucleotide sequence: TGTGCCAGCAGTGATCAGGGGCGGACCGGGGAGCTGTTTTTT. This sequence encodes CASSDQGRTGELFF.

The chain carries TRBV29-1 and TRBJ1-2, with no clear D. The CDR3 has 11 amino acids. V lost 4 bases to trimming and J lost 8 bases, with 11 bases between them. CDR1 SQVTM and CDR2 ANQGSEA come from the germline V gene. CDR3 coding DNA: TGCAGCGTTGCGTCCCGTGGCGGCTACACCTTC. This codes for CSVASRGGYTF. Full variable domain (rest looked up from reference TRBV29-1 and TRBJ1-2): SAVISQKPSRDICQRGTSLTIQCQVDSQVTMMFWYRQQPGQSLTLIATANQGSEATYESGFVIDKFPISRPNLTFSTLTVSNMSPEDSSIYLCSVASRGGYTFGSGTRLTVV.

Concerning this clone: The junction shows a germline mismatch at one end, possibly a read error. CDR3 nucleotides: TGTGCCAGCAGCTTAGGACTAGCGGGGGTCGGTTTCCACTTC. This sequence encodes CASSLGLAGVGFHF. The chain employs TRBV7-2 and TRBJ2-4; TRBD2 matches 12 bases. CDR3 length: 14 residues. Germline V CDR1 and CDR2: SGHTA, FQGNSA. The full variable domain, with the rest looked up from reference TRBV7-2 and TRBJ2-4, is GAGVSQSPSNKVTEKGKDVELRCDPISGHTALYWYRQSLGQGLEFLIYFQGNSAPDKSGLPSDRFSAERTGGSVSTLTIQRTQQEDSAVYLCASSLGLAGVGFHFGAGTRLSVL.

V and J are TRBV7-8 and TRBJ1-3, with 10 bases identical to TRBD1. The CDR3 is made up of 16 amino acids. Germline CDR1 SGHVS, CDR2 FQNEAQ. Trimming removed 1 base from V and 3 bases from J; junction bases left unmatched: 3. The CDR3 protein is CASSLGQGAVGNTIYF. Here the CDR3 DNA reads TGTGCCAGCAGCTTAGGACAGGGGGCGGTTGGAAACACCATATATTTT.

The rearrangement uses TRBV6-1 and TRBJ1-1; weak D call: TRBD1 (6 bases). The length of the CDR3 is 13 residues. Germline lookup yields CDR1 MNHNS and CDR2 SASEGT. V was cut by 3 bases and J by 4 bases, with 9 bases left in between. CDR3 protein: CASSEQGLTEAFF. The CDR3 nucleotides are TGTGCCAGCAGTGAGCAGGGGCTCACTGAAGCTTTCTTT.

There are a few counts of this clone. The CDR3 here is CASSLKAGTGRNEQFF. The CDR3 DNA reads TGTGCCAGCAGCTTAAAGGCAGGGACAGGCAGGAATGAGCAGTTCTTC. This rearrangement joins TRBV7-3 to TRBJ2-1; 8 bases agree with TRBD1. Germline V lookup: CDR1 SGHTA, CDR2 FQGTGA. This CDR3 is 16 amino acids long. V lost 1 base and J lost 7; bases outside the gene matches: 9.

This chain links TRBV4-2 with TRBJ1-1; TRBD1 matches at 7 bases. With V trimmed by 0 bases and J by 0 bases, 13 bases remained unmatched. The CDR3 runs 19 residues. CDR1 and CDR2 from the germline V gene are LGHNA and YNFKEQ. CDR3 residues: CASSQEQGGLGFVNTEAFF. CDR3 bases: TGTGCCAGCAGCCAAGAGCAGGGGGGCTTGGGTTTTGTGAACACTGAAGCTTTCTTT.